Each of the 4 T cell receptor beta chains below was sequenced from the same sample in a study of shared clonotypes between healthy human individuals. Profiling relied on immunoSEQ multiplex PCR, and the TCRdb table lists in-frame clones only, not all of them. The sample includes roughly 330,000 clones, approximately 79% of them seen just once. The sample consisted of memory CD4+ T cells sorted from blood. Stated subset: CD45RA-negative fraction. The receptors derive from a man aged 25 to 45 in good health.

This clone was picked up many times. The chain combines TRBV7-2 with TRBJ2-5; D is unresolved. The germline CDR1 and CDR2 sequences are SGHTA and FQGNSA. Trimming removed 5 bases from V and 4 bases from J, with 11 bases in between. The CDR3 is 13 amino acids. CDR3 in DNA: TGTGCCAGCAGCCCCTGGGTGGGAGAGACCCAGTACTTC. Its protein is CASSPWVGETQYF.

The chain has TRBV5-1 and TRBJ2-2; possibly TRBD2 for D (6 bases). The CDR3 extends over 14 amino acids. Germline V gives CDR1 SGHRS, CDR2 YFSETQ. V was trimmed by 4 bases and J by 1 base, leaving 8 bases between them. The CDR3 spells CASSNSGNTGELFF. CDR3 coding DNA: TGCGCCAGCAGCAATAGCGGGAACACCGGGGAGCTGTTTTTT.

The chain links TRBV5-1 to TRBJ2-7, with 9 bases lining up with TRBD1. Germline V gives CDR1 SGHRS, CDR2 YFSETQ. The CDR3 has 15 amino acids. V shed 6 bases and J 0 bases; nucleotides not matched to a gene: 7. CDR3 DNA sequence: TGCGCCAGCAAGACAGGGGGTGAAACCTCCTACGAGCAGTACTTC. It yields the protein CASKTGGETSYEQYF.

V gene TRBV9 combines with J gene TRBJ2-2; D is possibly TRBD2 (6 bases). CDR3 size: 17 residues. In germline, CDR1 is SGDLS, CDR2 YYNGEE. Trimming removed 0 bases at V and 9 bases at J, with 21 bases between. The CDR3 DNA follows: TGTGCCAGCAGCGTAGAGGGAGGTCCCCTGGCGGGCCGGGAGCTGTTTTTT. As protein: CASSVEGGPLAGRELFF.